These 8 T cell receptor beta chains were all obtained from the same sample, sequenced in a study of CD8 T cells in Susac syndrome. After extraction with the RNeasy kit, roughly 0.45 to 1 ug of the RNA was reverse transcribed using random hexamers. TCRdb reprocessed the immunoSEQ multiplex PCR reads with MiXCR, giving one entry per CDR3 protein. The sample yields a few hundred thousand distinct CDR3 sequences, approximately 85% seen once. Sample: CD8+ T cells from PBMCs. All receptors come from a human donor with multiple sclerosis.

The V call is TRBV4-3, the J call TRBJ1-2; D may be TRBD1 (5 bases). Per germline, CDR1 LGHNA and CDR2 YSLEER. This CDR3 comprises 14 residues. V was clipped by 1 base and J by 4 bases, with 10 bases between them. In DNA form, the CDR3 reads TGCGCCAGCAGCCAAGGCTGGGGGATCTATGGCTACACCTTC. This codes for CASSQGWGIYGYTF.

The CDR3 region is CASSFSLASGRFSYEQYF. The CDR3 region has the DNA TGTGCCAGCAGCTTCAGCCTGGCTAGCGGGAGGTTCTCCTACGAGCAGTACTTC. The V gene is TRBV7-9, the J gene TRBJ2-7, with 11 bases matching TRBD2. V dropped 3 bases and J dropped 0; count of bases not matched to a gene: 10. The germline V gene has CDR1 SEHNR and CDR2 FQNEAQ (reference sequence). This CDR3 has 18 amino acids.

J is TRBJ2-7 and V is TRBV21-1; whether TRBD1, the table's D call, matches the DNA was not checked. TRBV21-1 is a pseudogene. The CDR3 runs 14 residues. The CDR3 DNA follows: TGTGCCAGCAGCGTACCGGGACAGAGGGACGAGCAGTACTTC. It specifies CASSVPGQRDEQYF.

The J gene is TRBJ1-2, the V gene TRBV6-2 or TRBV6-3; D call uncertain. The ends were cut back, 0 bases at V and 1 base at J, with 12 bases in the middle. Germline-derived CDR1 and CDR2 are MNHEY and SVGEGT. The CDR3 sequence is 16 residues long. The CDR3 bases are TGTGCCAGCAGTTACTCGACTATTGAGGGTAACTATGGCTACACCTTC. As protein: CASSYSTIEGNYGYTF.

The rearrangement uses TRBV6-2 or TRBV6-3 and TRBJ2-6, with a weak D call TRBD1 (6 bases). CDR1 and CDR2 from the germline V gene are MNHEY and SVGEGT. Between the trimmed V and J ends, which lost 0 bases and 0 bases, there was a span of 18 bases. The CDR3 extends over 20 amino acids. Here the CDR3 reads CASSYSGLGAYLSGANVLTF. As DNA, the CDR3 is TGTGCCAGCAGTTACTCGGGATTGGGGGCCTACCTCTCTGGGGCCAACGTCCTGACTTTC.

V and J are TRBV6-1 and TRBJ2-3; the D call may be TRBD1 or TRBD2 (5 bases each). The CDR3 spans 15 residues. Trimming removed 6 bases at V and 2 bases at J, with 15 bases between. The V gene's germline CDR1 is MNHNS and CDR2 SASEGT. The CDR3 DNA is TGTGCCAGCAGCTCAATCGGGGCGATCACAGATACGCAGTATTTT. Translating it yields CASSSIGAITDTQYF.

This chain joins TRBV4-3 and TRBJ1-2; no clear D gene. Germline CDR1 is LGHNA and CDR2 is YSLEER. The CDR3 covers 15 residues. Trimming stripped 4 bases from V and 0 bases from J, with 12 bases between. The CDR3, as DNA: TGCGCCAGCAGCCTGGGATCAGCGTCTAACTATGGCTACACCTTC. Translating gives CASSLGSASNYGYTF.

This clonotype was detected only once. The chain joins TRBV4-3 to TRBJ2-1; D gene unclear. Germline CDR1 LGHNA, CDR2 YSLEER. There are 15 residues in the CDR3. With 1 base removed from V and 4 bases from J, the gap between germline ends came to 11 bases. The CDR3 DNA sequence: TGCGCCAGCAGCCAAGCTACGGACCGGTACAATGAGCAGTTCTTC. This encodes CASSQATDRYNEQFF.